This TCR beta chain was recovered during a study of beta chain features in type 1 diabetes. For the study at large: Across every sample, 107,917,701 sorted cells were examined in total. General study points: Type 1 diabetes patients had moderately but significantly shorter TCRB CDR3s in all four CD4+ subsets. Sequencing of cDNA might inflate the share of cells that strongly express TCR. Individuals with type 1 diabetes displayed fewer insertions and more deletions at VDJ junctions.

About this clone itself: Its antigen is as yet unknown.

Investigators reverse transcribed all isolated RNA, so they sequenced expressed TCRB transcripts. Measured with immunoSEQ multiplex PCR; TCRdb has only the in-frame clones, and not every one. The table includes about 700,000 clones, about an eighth detected once. This receptor was taken from a man between 18 and 35 years old with type 1 diabetes. The sequencing input was naive CD4+ T cells from blood.

CDR3 sequence (DNA): TGCGCCAGCAGCTTGTTTGTAGACAACTACGAGCAGTACTTC. Translated, it gives CASSLFVDNYEQYF. The rearrangement links TRBV5-1 to TRBJ2-7; no reliable D call. Trimming took 1 base from V and 3 from J, leaving 11 bases between them. The length of the CDR3 is 14 residues. Per the germline V gene, CDR1 is SGHRS and CDR2 is YFSETQ.